The 30 T cell receptor beta chains presented below share a single source sample, sequenced in a study of blood T cell repertoires in COVID-19. TCRdb keeps only in-frame clones here, not all; method: immunoSEQ multiplex PCR. This table has roughly 90,000 clones, about 77% appearing once. Input material: peripheral blood. The receptors stem from a human donor in a cohort sampled during active COVID-19.

The genes are TRBV11-2 and TRBJ2-7; tentatively, D is TRBD2 (5 bases). The CDR3 runs 15 residues. Germline V gene data show CDR1 as SGHAT and CDR2 as FQNNGV. Trimming cost V 1 base and J 7 bases, with 17 bases left between them. The CDR3 DNA sequence: TGTGCCAGCAGCTTAGCGGGAACCCTTTTGGGAGAGCAGTACTTC. It translates to CASSLAGTLLGEQYF.

The V call is TRBV7-2, the J call TRBJ2-4; TRBD2 is a possible D gene (5 bases). The V and J ends lost 1 base and 6 bases respectively, with 13 bases between them. Per germline, CDR1 SGHTA and CDR2 FQGNSA. This CDR3 contains 15 residues. CDR3 DNA: TGTGCCAGCAGCTTAGGCCGGGATTGGGGAAACATTCAGTACTTC. Protein: CASSLGRDWGNIQYF.

The chain combines TRBV18 with TRBJ1-1; 7 bases line up with TRBD1. The CDR3 is 14 amino acids. Germline CDR1 and CDR2: KGHSH and LQKENI. V gave up 3 bases and J gave up 4 bases; unmatched junction bases: 5. CDR3 sequence reads: CASSPQGDRTEAFF. In DNA, the CDR3 is TGTGCCAGCTCACCTCAGGGGGATCGCACTGAAGCTTTCTTT.

This clone occurred once. The V call is TRBV2, the J call TRBJ2-3; tentatively, D is TRBD1 (6 bases). The germline gives CDR1 SNHLY, CDR2 FYNNEI. With 6 bases removed from V and 0 bases from J, the gap between germline ends came to 10 bases. The CDR3 length is 14 residues. CDR3 protein: CASRIQGSTDTQYF. CDR3 nucleotides: TGTGCCAGCAGGATCCAGGGGAGCACAGATACGCAGTATTTT.

The V and J genes are TRBV5-4 and TRBJ2-1; TRBD2 agrees at 10 bases. Germline CDR1 reads SGHNT; CDR2 reads YYREEE (reference sequence). CDR3 length: 15 amino acids. V was clipped by 0 bases and J by 7 bases; unmatched bases: 4. CDR3 loop: CASSLGLAGENEQFF. The CDR3 region has the DNA TGTGCCAGCAGCTTGGGGCTAGCGGGAGAGAATGAGCAGTTCTTC.

The rearrangement uses TRBV7-8 and TRBJ2-1; 7 bases map to TRBD2. The CDR3 has 14 residues. V was clipped by 5 bases and J by 4 bases; unmatched bases: 5. The germline V gene encodes CDR1 SGHVS and CDR2 FQNEAQ. Here the CDR3 reads CASSAAGPYNEQFF. CDR3 sequence (DNA): TGTGCCAGCAGCGCAGCGGGGCCATACAATGAGCAGTTCTTC.

The chain has TRBV6-1 and TRBJ2-1, with 7 positions matching TRBD1. The CDR3 has 15 amino acids. Per germline, CDR1 MNHNS and CDR2 SASEGT. V lost 0 bases to trimming and J lost 7 bases; unmatched junction nucleotides: 6. The CDR3 region has the DNA TGTGCCAGCAGTGAAGCGCAGGGGGTTAGGAATGAGCAGTTCTTC. Translated, it gives CASSEAQGVRNEQFF.

This chain links TRBV24-1 with TRBJ2-1, with D unclear. V was clipped by 6 bases and J by 5 bases, with 7 bases between them. The germline V gene encodes CDR1 KGHDR and CDR2 SFDVKD. The CDR3 extends over 12 amino acids. CDR3 in amino acids: CATSRFNNEQFF. CDR3 DNA sequence: TGTGCCACCAGTCGGTTTAACAATGAGCAGTTCTTC.

This clone was picked up a small number of times. V gene TRBV20-1 combines with J gene TRBJ2-3; no clear D gene. CDR1 and CDR2 (germline): DFQATT, SNEGSKA (reference sequence). Trimming removed 7 bases from V and 2 bases from J, with 7 bases in between. The CDR3 runs to 11 residues. The CDR3: CSGESTDTQYF. The CDR3 nucleotides read TGCAGTGGAGAGTCCACAGATACGCAGTATTTT.

The gene calls are TRBV11-2 and TRBJ2-3; possible D gene TRBD2, 6 bases. Trimming shortened V by 1 base and J by 3 bases, and 20 bases separated the two germline ends. Germline CDR1 is SGHAT and CDR2 is FQNNGV. The CDR3 is made up of 18 amino acids. CDR3 coding DNA: TGTGCCAGCAGCTTAGGGACTTTTTTGACTAGAACTACAGATACGCAGTATTTT. Translating gives CASSLGTFLTRTTDTQYF.

J is TRBJ1-2 and V is TRBV7-3; D may be TRBD1 (5 bases). Germline V gene sequence: CDR1 SGHTA, CDR2 FQGTGA. The CDR3 loop spans 15 amino acids. Trimming shortened V by 5 bases and J by 2 bases, and 15 bases separated the two germline ends. The CDR3 sequence: CASSPGGGVNYGYTF. The CDR3 nucleotides read TGTGCCAGCAGCCCCGGCGGGGGAGTCAACTATGGCTACACCTTC. Supplemented by reference TRBV7-3 and TRBJ1-2, the full variable domain reads GAGVSQTPSNKVTEKGKYVELRCDPISGHTALYWYRQSLGQGPEFLIYFQGTGAADDSGLPNDRFFAVRPEGSVSTLKIQRTERGDSAVYLCASSPGGGVNYGYTFGSGTRLTVV.

The rearrangement links TRBV19 to TRBJ2-7, with D possibly TRBD2 on 6 matching bases. Germline lookup yields CDR1 LNHDA and CDR2 SQIVND (reference sequence). The V and J ends lost 6 bases and 6 bases respectively, with 15 bases between them. The CDR3 is made up of 13 amino acids. The DNA for the CDR3 is TGTGCCAGTAGAGTAGCGGAGATGGGCGAGCAGTACTTC. This encodes CASRVAEMGEQYF.

The chain employs TRBV2 and TRBJ1-2; no clear D. This CDR3 has 13 residues. Trimming took off 6 bases at V and 7 bases at J, with 15 bases between the two ends. In germline, CDR1 is SNHLY, CDR2 FYNNEI. The CDR3 here is CASRVSPGGGYTF. The CDR3 nucleotides read TGTGCCAGCAGGGTGTCCCCCGGTGGTGGCTACACCTTC.

The chain employs TRBV28 and TRBJ2-4; 7 bases are shared with TRBD1. CDR3 length equals 16 residues. V dropped 5 bases and J dropped 0; count of bases not matched to a gene: 7. Germline V gene lookup returns CDR1 MDHEN and CDR2 SYDVKM. DNA for the CDR3: TGTGCCAGCAGTCTAGGGACAGTACTAGCCAAAAACATTCAGTACTTC. It is translated as CASSLGTVLAKNIQYF.

V usage is TRBV30 and J usage is TRBJ2-5, with D unclear. Germline lookup yields CDR1 GTSNPN and CDR2 SVGIG (reference sequence). The V end lost 2 bases, the J end lost 1 base, and 5 bases lay between the germline ends. There are 12 residues in the CDR3. Here the CDR3 DNA reads TGTGCCTGGAGTCGGAGCCAAGAGACCCAGTACTTC. Translated: CAWSRSQETQYF. Combining the CDR3 with reference TRBV30 and TRBJ2-5 gives the whole variable domain SQTIHQWPATLVQPVGSPLSLECTVEGTSNPNLYWYRQAAGRGLQLLFYSVGIGQISSEVPQNLSASRPQDRQFILSSKKLLLSDSGFYLCAWSRSQETQYFGPGTRLLVL.

The rearrangement links TRBV7-2 to TRBJ2-3, with 8 bases lining up with TRBD2. The J segment lost 2 bases and the V segment lost 5 bases, leaving 3 bases of the junction unmatched. Germline values: CDR1 SGHTA, CDR2 FQGNSA. The CDR3 is 14 residues long. CDR3 DNA sequence: TGTGCCAGCAGCCCCGGACTAGCCACAGATACGCAGTATTTT. Translating gives CASSPGLATDTQYF.

The rearrangement uses TRBV3-1 (or the pseudogene TRBV3-2) and TRBJ1-5; D gene unclear. Trimming pared 1 base from V and 7 bases from J, leaving 8 bases between. The CDR3 spans 13 residues. The germline V gene has CDR1 LGHDT and CDR2 YNNKEL (reference sequence). This CDR3 is CASSQVGDQPQHF. CDR3 coding DNA: TGTGCCAGCAGCCAAGTGGGAGACCAGCCCCAGCATTTT.

This clone occurred once. The V gene is TRBV7-2, the J gene TRBJ1-4, with 10 positions matching TRBD1. The CDR3 runs 17 residues. The germline CDR1 and CDR2 sequences are SGHTA and FQGNSA. Losses at the gene ends were 2 bases for V and 10 bases for J; bases not matched to a gene: 13. CDR3 coding DNA: TGTGCCAGCAGCTTATTTGGACCGGGACAGGGGTTCGGAAAACTGTTTTTT. This translates into CASSLFGPGQGFGKLFF.

The chain carries TRBV21-1 and TRBJ2-7; the D call of TRBD2 is as the table states it, not checked on the DNA. TRBV21-1 corresponds to a pseudogene. The CDR3 has 17 amino acids. The DNA for the CDR3 is TGTGCCAGCAACCAGTCGTGGAGTAGCGGGAGGCCGTACGAGCAGTACTTC. Its translation: CASNQSWSSGRPYEQYF.

The chain uses TRBV27 and TRBJ2-4; 8 positions agree with TRBD2. V was pared by 6 bases and J by 0 bases, with 4 bases of the junction left unmatched. This CDR3 comprises 15 residues. Germline lookup yields CDR1 MNHEY and CDR2 SMNVEV (reference sequence). This chain's CDR3 is CASRSGGLAKNIQYF. For the CDR3, the DNA is TGTGCCAGCAGATCGGGGGGGTTAGCCAAAAACATTCAGTACTTC.

This clone occurred once. J is TRBJ2-7 and V is TRBV3-1 (or the pseudogene TRBV3-2), with D perhaps TRBD2 (5 bases). The germline CDR1 and CDR2 sequences are LGHDT and YNNKEL (reference sequence). V was shortened by 4 bases and J by 5 bases, with 9 bases between the two germline ends. The length of the CDR3 is 12 residues. The CDR3: CASSLTRDEQYF. DNA for the CDR3: TGTGCCAGCAGCCTTACGAGGGACGAGCAGTACTTC.

This sequence joins TRBV18 and TRBJ1-2; D ambiguous. Germline CDR1 is KGHSH and CDR2 is LQKENI. CDR3 size: 13 residues. Trimming left V 1 base short and J 8 bases short, with 11 bases between. The CDR3 region is CASSPQWSPGYTF. The CDR3 DNA follows: TGTGCCAGCTCACCACAGTGGAGTCCGGGCTACACCTTC.

The chain joins TRBV15 to TRBJ2-7; 11 nucleotides agree with TRBD2. Germline assignment: CDR1 LNHNV and CDR2 YYDKDF (reference sequence). J was trimmed by 3 bases and V by 0 bases; bases with no gene match: 10. This CDR3 has 18 amino acids. The CDR3: CATSRDPGSGTSGYEQYF. The CDR3, as DNA: TGTGCCACCAGCAGAGACCCGGGGTCGGGGACTAGCGGCTACGAGCAGTACTTC.

This sequence joins TRBV9 and TRBJ2-3; TRBD2 aligns across 13 bases. The junction had 9 bases not matched to a gene; V was cut back by 4 bases and J by 4 bases. This CDR3 region has 17 residues. CDR1 SGDLS and CDR2 YYNGEE come from the germline V gene. CDR3 sequence: CASSPPTSGGVADTQYF. CDR3 DNA sequence: TGTGCCAGCAGCCCACCCACTAGCGGGGGGGTGGCAGATACGCAGTATTTT.

This chain connects TRBV10-3 to TRBJ2-2; the match to TRBD1 covers 10 bases. CDR3 length equals 13 residues. V dropped 11 bases and J dropped 8; count of bases not matched to a gene: 8. Germline V gene lookup returns CDR1 ENHRY and CDR2 SYGVKD. The DNA for the CDR3 is TGTGCCGTAAGACAGGGGGCAACGGGGGAGCTGTTTTTT. Its translation is CAVRQGATGELFF.

The chain links TRBV28 to TRBJ2-1; D gene unclear. V was shortened by 2 bases and J by 2 bases, with 7 bases between the two germline ends. This CDR3 has 14 amino acids. The V gene's germline CDR1 is MDHEN and CDR2 SYDVKM. The CDR3 nucleotides are TGTGCCAGCAGTTTAATCCCTGCCTACAATGAGCAGTTCTTC. Its translation is CASSLIPAYNEQFF.

The chain is built from TRBV5-1 and TRBJ2-1, with a tentative D call TRBD1 (6 bases). Germline V gene data show CDR1 as SGHRS and CDR2 as YFSETQ. The V gene lost 5 bases and the J gene lost 0 bases, with 9 bases spanning the gap. This CDR3 has 14 residues. CDR3 amino acids: CASRTGVSYNEQFF. CDR3 DNA sequence: TGCGCCAGCAGGACAGGCGTCTCCTACAATGAGCAGTTCTTC.

V is TRBV6-6 and J is TRBJ2-3; D is ambiguous. CDR3 length: 13 residues. The ends were cut back, 7 bases at V and 7 bases at J, with 15 bases in the middle. Germline CDR1 MNHNY, CDR2 SVGAGI (reference sequence). CDR3 sequence (DNA): TGTGCCAGCATTTCCTCCCATCTAAATACGCAGTATTTT. This gives the protein CASISSHLNTQYF.

This chain connects TRBV5-8 to TRBJ2-2; the match to TRBD2 covers 10 bases. Germline-derived CDR1 and CDR2 are SGHTS and YDEGEE. The CDR3 is 17 amino acids. V was pared by 1 base and J by 2 bases, with 5 bases of the junction left unmatched. The DNA of the CDR3 is TGTGCCAGCAGCTTGTGGGCTAGCGGGAGTAACACCGGGGAGCTGTTTTTT. Protein: CASSLWASGSNTGELFF.

The gene calls are TRBV5-5 and TRBJ1-1; no firm D call. The CDR3 length is 14 residues. CDR1 is SGHKS and CDR2 is YYEKEE in the germline V gene (reference sequence). V lost 2 bases, J lost 5 bases, and 13 bases lay in between. The CDR3 sequence is CASSFTVPGTEAFF. Written as DNA, the CDR3 is TGTGCCAGCAGCTTTACAGTCCCCGGTACTGAAGCTTTCTTT. The whole variable domain, filled in from reference TRBV5-5 and TRBJ1-1, reads DAGVTQSPTHLIKTRGQQVTLRCSPISGHKSVSWYQQVLGQGPQFIFQYYEKEERGRGNFPDRFSARQFPNYSSELNVNALLLGDSALYLCASSFTVPGTEAFFGQGTRLTVV.